The 14 T cell receptor beta chains below come from one sample, sequenced in a study of cytomegalovirus exposure and HLA in healthy donors. PCR employed 60 Vbeta and 13 Jbeta primers. TCRdb's copy holds only in-frame clones and misses some; the assay was immunoSEQ multiplex PCR. The table has some 78,000 clones, about 80% seen once. Sequencing input: PBMCs. These receptors originate from a man in his fifties in good health and CMV-seropositive.

The gene calls are TRBV9 and TRBJ1-3; unclear D gene. The CDR3 loop spans 15 amino acids. The germline CDR1 and CDR2 sequences are SGDLS and YYNGEE. V was trimmed by 2 bases and J by 2 bases, leaving 11 bases between them. In nucleotides, the CDR3 is TGTGCCAGCAGCGTTGCTACGAACCCTGGAAACACCATATATTTT. This encodes CASSVATNPGNTIYF. Supplemented by reference TRBV9 and TRBJ1-3, the full variable domain reads DSGVTQTPKHLITATGQRVTLRCSPRSGDLSVYWYQQSLDQGLQFLIQYYNGEERAKGNILERFSAQQFPDLHSELNLSSLELGDSALYFCASSVATNPGNTIYFGEGSWLTVV.

The V gene is TRBV18, the J gene TRBJ1-5; perhaps TRBD1 as D (5 bases). CDR1 is KGHSH and CDR2 is LQKENI in the germline V gene. V was pared by 1 base and J by 3 bases, with 7 bases between. This CDR3 is built from 14 residues. CDR3: CASSPQGNNQPQHF. The DNA of the CDR3 is TGTGCCAGCTCACCACAGGGGAACAATCAGCCCCAGCATTTT.

The chain uses TRBV6-6 and TRBJ1-3, with D uncertain. The CDR3 is made up of 11 amino acids. Trimming took 2 bases from V and 8 from J, leaving 4 bases between them. Germline CDR1 and CDR2: MNHNY and SVGAGI (reference sequence). The CDR3: CASSYADTIYF. DNA of the CDR3: TGTGCCAGCAGTTACGCAGACACCATATATTTT.

The rearrangement links TRBV19 to TRBJ2-2; TRBD1 matches at 9 bases. The CDR3 length is 16 residues. After removal of 3 bases from V and 4 bases from J, the junction contained 6 bases not matched to a gene. Germline CDR1 is LNHDA and CDR2 is SQIVND (reference sequence). CDR3 coding DNA: TGTGCCAGTAGTATCGGGACAGGGCTGGTCACCGGGGAGCTGTTTTTT. Residues: CASSIGTGLVTGELFF.

This chain connects TRBV10-1 to TRBJ2-5; 9 bases align to TRBD1. J gave up 5 bases and V 2 bases, and 9 bases lay outside the gene matches. The CDR3 is 16 residues long. Germline CDR1 WNHNN, CDR2 SYGVQD (reference sequence). The CDR3 reads CASSEQKQGARETQYF. DNA for the CDR3: TGCGCCAGCAGTGAGCAGAAACAGGGGGCTCGGGAGACCCAGTACTTC.

This clone appeared a few times. The rearrangement links TRBV27 to TRBJ2-7, with 7 bases that match TRBD2. This CDR3 spans 15 amino acids. From germline, CDR1 is MNHEY and CDR2 SMNVEV (reference sequence). V gave up 6 bases and J gave up 1 base; unmatched junction bases: 9. The CDR3: CASSPLSGISYEQYF. The CDR3 DNA sequence: TGTGCCAGCAGCCCCCTGAGCGGGATTTCCTACGAGCAGTACTTC.

The genes are TRBV5-8 and TRBJ2-5; D possibly corresponds to TRBD2 (6 bases). Germline lookup yields CDR1 SGHTS and CDR2 YDEGEE. This CDR3 contains 17 residues. V lost 1 base to trimming and J lost 1 base, with 17 bases between them. The CDR3, as DNA: TGTGCCAGCAGCTTGTATGTGGGGGGAGTGGTCCAAGAGACCCAGTACTTC. Its translation: CASSLYVGGVVQETQYF.

This clone was observed a single time. The chain links TRBV19 to TRBJ1-2; 7 nucleotides match TRBD1. The J segment lost 7 bases and the V segment lost 1 base, leaving 12 bases of the junction unmatched. Germline assignment: CDR1 LNHDA and CDR2 SQIVND (reference sequence). The CDR3 runs 16 residues. This CDR3 reads CASSIAGTASLGGYTF. DNA for the CDR3: TGTGCCAGTAGTATAGCTGGGACAGCCAGTCTCGGTGGCTACACCTTC. The full variable domain, its missing parts supplied by reference TRBV19 and TRBJ1-2, is DGGITQSPKYLFRKEGQNVTLSCEQNLNHDAMYWYRQDPGQGLRLIYYSQIVNDFQKGDIAEGYSVSREKKESFPLTVTSAQKNPTAFYLCASSIAGTASLGGYTFGSGTRLTVV.

This sequence joins TRBV6-1 and TRBJ2-3; TRBD2 aligns across 7 bases. V was clipped by 7 bases and J by 2 bases; unmatched bases: 9. The CDR3 length is 15 residues. Per germline, CDR1 MNHNS and CDR2 SASEGT. The CDR3 nucleotides are TGTGCCAGCACTAGTGGGGAGCGGGACACAGATACGCAGTATTTT. Translating it yields CASTSGERDTDTQYF.

In DNA form, the CDR3 reads TGTGCCAGCTCACCAAAGCCAGGGATAGAGTATGGCTACACCTTC. Amino acids: CASSPKPGIEYGYTF. The V gene is TRBV18, the J gene TRBJ1-2; possibly TRBD1 for D (5 bases). CDR3 length: 15 amino acids. The V gene's germline CDR1 is KGHSH and CDR2 LQKENI. Between the trimmed V and J ends, which lost 2 bases and 5 bases, there was a span of 15 bases.

V gene TRBV21-1 combines with J gene TRBJ2-7; the D segment call TRBD2 is taken from the table without a DNA check. TRBV21-1 is recorded as a pseudogene. This CDR3 comprises 18 residues. CDR3 bases: TGTGCCAGCAGCAACCAATACGATGGACTAGCGGAGCCCTACGAGCAGTACTTC. Residues: CASSNQYDGLAEPYEQYF.

The chain recombines TRBV6-1 with TRBJ2-5; TRBD2 might be the D (6 bases). TRBJ2-7 matches the DNA end more closely, so the J call is doubtful. Germline CDR1 reads MNHNS; CDR2 reads SASEGT. The CDR3 runs to 14 residues. The CDR3 coding sequence is TGTGCCAGCAGTGGGTTTAGCGGACCCTACGAGCAGTACTTC. This translates into CASSGFSGPYEQYF.

This clone is categorized as medium-sized (0.01 to 0.1%). This sequence joins TRBV5-1 and TRBJ2-1; perhaps TRBD2 as D (7 bases). This CDR3 is 15 amino acids long. V was trimmed by 4 bases and J by 6 bases, leaving 17 bases between them. CDR1 is SGHRS, CDR2 YFSETQ, per germline. The CDR3 coding sequence is TGCGCCAGCAGCCTCGGGGGGCCTCGACTCAATGAGCAGTTCTTC. The encoded protein is CASSLGGPRLNEQFF.

A remark on this clone: The CDR3 carries no conserved terminal phenylalanine or tryptophan, so it likely arises from a read error. The limits of the CDR3 on the DNA are not certain, so only TCRdb's listed CDR3 is given. V and J are TRBV7-9 and TRBJ1-2; TRBD1, the D gene given by the table, was not confirmed from the DNA. CDR1 SEHNR and CDR2 FQNEAQ come from the germline V gene (reference sequence). Counting both end residues, the CDR3 totals 16 amino acids. The CDR3 is CSSSRPPGQNDGRVPA.